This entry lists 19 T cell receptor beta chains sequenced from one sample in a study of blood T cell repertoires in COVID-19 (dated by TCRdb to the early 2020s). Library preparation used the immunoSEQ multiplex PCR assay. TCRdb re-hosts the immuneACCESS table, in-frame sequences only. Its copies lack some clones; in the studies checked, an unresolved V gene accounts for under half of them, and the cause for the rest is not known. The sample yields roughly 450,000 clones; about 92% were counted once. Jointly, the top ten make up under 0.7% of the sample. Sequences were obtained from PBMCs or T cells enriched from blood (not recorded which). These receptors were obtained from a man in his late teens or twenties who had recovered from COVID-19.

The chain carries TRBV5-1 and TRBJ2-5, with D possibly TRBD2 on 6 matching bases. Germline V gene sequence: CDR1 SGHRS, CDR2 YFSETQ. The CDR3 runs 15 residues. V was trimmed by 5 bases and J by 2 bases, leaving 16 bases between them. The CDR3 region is CASRGDSGIQETQYF. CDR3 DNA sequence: TGCGCCAGCAGAGGCGATAGCGGCATTCAAGAGACCCAGTACTTC.

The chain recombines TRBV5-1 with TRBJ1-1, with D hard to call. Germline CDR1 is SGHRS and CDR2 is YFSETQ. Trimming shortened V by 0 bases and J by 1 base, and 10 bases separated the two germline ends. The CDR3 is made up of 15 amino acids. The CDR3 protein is CASSLDGRENTEAFF. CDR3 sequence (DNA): TGCGCCAGCAGCTTGGATGGGAGGGAGAACACTGAAGCTTTCTTT.

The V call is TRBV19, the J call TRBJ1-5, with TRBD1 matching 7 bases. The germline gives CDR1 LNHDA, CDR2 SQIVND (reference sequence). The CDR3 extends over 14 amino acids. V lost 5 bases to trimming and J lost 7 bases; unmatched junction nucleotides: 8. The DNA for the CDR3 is TGTGCCAGTAGTTCGACAGGGATAGGCCAGCCCCAGCATTTT. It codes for CASSSTGIGQPQHF.

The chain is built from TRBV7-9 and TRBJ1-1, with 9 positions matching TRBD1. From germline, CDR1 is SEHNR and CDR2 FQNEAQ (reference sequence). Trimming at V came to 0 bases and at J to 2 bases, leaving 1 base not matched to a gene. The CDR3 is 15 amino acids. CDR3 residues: CASSLATGGNTEAFF. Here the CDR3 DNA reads TGTGCCAGCAGCTTAGCGACAGGGGGAAACACTGAAGCTTTCTTT.

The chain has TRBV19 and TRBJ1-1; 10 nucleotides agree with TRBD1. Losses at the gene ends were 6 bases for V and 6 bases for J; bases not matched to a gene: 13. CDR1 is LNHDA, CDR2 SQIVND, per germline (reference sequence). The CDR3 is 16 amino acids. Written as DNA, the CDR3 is TGTGCCAGTAGAACCGGGACAGGGGTCTTCGCCGCTGAAGCTTTCTTT. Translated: CASRTGTGVFAAEAFF.

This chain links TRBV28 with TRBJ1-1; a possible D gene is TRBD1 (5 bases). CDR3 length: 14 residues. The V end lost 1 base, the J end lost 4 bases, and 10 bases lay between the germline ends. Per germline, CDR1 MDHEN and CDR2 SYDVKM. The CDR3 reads CASSLFRGTTEAFF. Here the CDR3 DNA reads TGTGCCAGCAGTTTATTTCGGGGGACCACTGAAGCTTTCTTT.

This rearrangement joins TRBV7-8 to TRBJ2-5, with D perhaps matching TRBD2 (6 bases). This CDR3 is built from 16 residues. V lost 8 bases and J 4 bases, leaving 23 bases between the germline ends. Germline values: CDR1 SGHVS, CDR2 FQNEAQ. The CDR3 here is CASYPRVGGTGETQYF. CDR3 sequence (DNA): TGTGCCAGCTATCCACGGGTCGGGGGAACAGGAGAGACCCAGTACTTC.

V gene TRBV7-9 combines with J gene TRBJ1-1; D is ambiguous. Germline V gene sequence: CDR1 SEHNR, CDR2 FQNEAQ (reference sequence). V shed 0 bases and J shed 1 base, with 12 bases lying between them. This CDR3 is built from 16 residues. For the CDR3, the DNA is TGTGCCAGCAGCTTAGCGGTACGGTATCAGAACACTGAAGCTTTCTTT. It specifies CASSLAVRYQNTEAFF.

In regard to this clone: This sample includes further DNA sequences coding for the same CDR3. The CDR3 DNA sequence: TGTGCCAGCAGCGCGACAGGGAACACTGAAGCTTTCTTT. It encodes CASSATGNTEAFF. This rearrangement joins TRBV7-3 to TRBJ1-1, with D perhaps TRBD1 (6 bases). The CDR3 has 13 residues. The ends were cut back, 5 bases at V and 1 base at J, with 8 bases in the middle. The V gene's germline CDR1 is SGHTA and CDR2 FQGTGA.

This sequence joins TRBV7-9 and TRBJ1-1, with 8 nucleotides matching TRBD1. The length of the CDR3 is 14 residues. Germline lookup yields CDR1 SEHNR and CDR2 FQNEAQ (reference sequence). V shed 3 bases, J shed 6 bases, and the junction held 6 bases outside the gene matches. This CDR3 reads CASSFVDRGPEAFF. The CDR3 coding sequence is TGTGCCAGCAGCTTCGTCGACAGGGGCCCTGAAGCTTTCTTT.

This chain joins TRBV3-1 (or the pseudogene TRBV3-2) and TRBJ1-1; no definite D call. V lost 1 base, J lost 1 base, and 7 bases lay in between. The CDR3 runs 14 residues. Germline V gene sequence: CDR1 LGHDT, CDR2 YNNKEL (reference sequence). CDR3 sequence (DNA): TGTGCCAGCAGCCAAGGACGGGAGAACACTGAAGCTTTCTTT. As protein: CASSQGRENTEAFF.

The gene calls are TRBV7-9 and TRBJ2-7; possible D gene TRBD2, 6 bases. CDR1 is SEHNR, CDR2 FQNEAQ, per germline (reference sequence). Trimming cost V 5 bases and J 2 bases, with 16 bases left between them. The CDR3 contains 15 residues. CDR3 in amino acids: CASSDGRGNPYEQYF. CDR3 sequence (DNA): TGTGCCAGCAGCGACGGGAGAGGTAATCCCTACGAGCAGTACTTC.

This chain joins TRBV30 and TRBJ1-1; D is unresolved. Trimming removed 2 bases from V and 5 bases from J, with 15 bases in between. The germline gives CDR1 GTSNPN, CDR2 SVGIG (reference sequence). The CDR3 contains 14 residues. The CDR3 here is CAWSPLRTGTEAFF. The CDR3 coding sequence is TGTGCCTGGAGTCCCCTTCGAACGGGGACTGAAGCTTTCTTT.

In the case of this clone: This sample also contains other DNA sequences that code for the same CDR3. The DNA of the CDR3 is TGCGCCAGCAGCTTGGGGGGACAGGGGAGGTCACCCCTCCACTTT. The encoded protein is CASSLGGQGRSPLHF. The V gene is TRBV5-1, the J gene TRBJ1-6, with TRBD1 identical over 10 bases. V shed 0 bases and J 10 bases; nucleotides not matched to a gene: 4. CDR3 size: 15 residues. Germline-derived CDR1 and CDR2 are SGHRS and YFSETQ.

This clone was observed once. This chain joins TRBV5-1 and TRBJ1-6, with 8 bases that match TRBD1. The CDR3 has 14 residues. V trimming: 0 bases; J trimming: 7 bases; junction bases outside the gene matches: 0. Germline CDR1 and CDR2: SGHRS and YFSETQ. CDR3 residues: CASSLGTGNSPLHF. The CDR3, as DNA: TGCGCCAGCAGCTTGGGGACAGGGAATTCACCCCTCCACTTT.

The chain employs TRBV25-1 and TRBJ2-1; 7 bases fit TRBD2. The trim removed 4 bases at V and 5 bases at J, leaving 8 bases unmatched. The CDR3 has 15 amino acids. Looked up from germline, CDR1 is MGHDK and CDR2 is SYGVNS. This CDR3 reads CASSVQAGIHNEQFF. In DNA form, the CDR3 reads TGTGCCAGCAGTGTTCAAGCGGGAATCCACAATGAGCAGTTCTTC.

The CDR3 spells CAIRGTEYYGYTF. The CDR3 DNA reads TGTGCCATCAGGGGGACAGAGTACTATGGCTACACCTTC. V usage is TRBV10-3 and J usage is TRBJ1-2, with 7 bases aligning to TRBD1. J lost 3 bases, V lost 6 bases, and 4 bases had no gene match. The germline V gene has CDR1 ENHRY and CDR2 SYGVKD. The CDR3 is made up of 13 amino acids.

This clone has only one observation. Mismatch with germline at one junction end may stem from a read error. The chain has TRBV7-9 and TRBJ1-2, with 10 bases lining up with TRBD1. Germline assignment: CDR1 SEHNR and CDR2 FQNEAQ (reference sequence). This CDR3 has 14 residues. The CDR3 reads CASSIADRGLGYTF. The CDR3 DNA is TGTGCCAGCAGCATAGCCGACAGGGGGCTGGGCTACACCTTC.

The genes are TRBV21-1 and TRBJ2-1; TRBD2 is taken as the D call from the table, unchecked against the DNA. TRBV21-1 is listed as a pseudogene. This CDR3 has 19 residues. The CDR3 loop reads CASSGAGLASPPGYNEQFF. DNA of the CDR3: TGTGCCAGCAGCGGGGCGGGGCTAGCTAGCCCCCCTGGCTACAATGAGCAGTTCTTC.